The next 31 T cell receptor beta chains were all read from a single sample in a study of PD-1 blockade in mismatch repair-deficient tumors. The data were produced by immunoSEQ multiplex PCR, yet TCRdb's version contains in-frame clones alone and is incomplete. Of 100,000 to 150,000 clones in the sample, about 85% were seen once. This specimen was peripheral blood, taken 44 weeks after starting pembrolizumab. These receptors all stem from an adult with mismatch repair-deficient cancer.

In this sample, this clone turned up a few times. The chain joins TRBV4-3 to TRBJ2-1; TRBD2 is a possible D gene (6 bases). The length of the CDR3 is 12 residues. Germline values: CDR1 LGHNA, CDR2 YSLEER. V was shortened by 8 bases and J by 10 bases, with 15 bases between the two germline ends. The CDR3 reads CASGLLGAEQFF. The CDR3 DNA is TGCGCCAGCGGACTACTTGGAGCCGAGCAGTTCTTC.

The CDR3 coding sequence is TGTGCCAGCAGTTTACGGGATACTTACTACGAGCAGTACTTC. This gives the protein CASSLRDTYYEQYF. This chain uses TRBV28 with TRBJ2-7, with D possibly TRBD2 on 5 matching bases. This CDR3 is 14 amino acids long. Germline V CDR1 and CDR2: MDHEN, SYDVKM. Trimming cost V 2 bases and J 3 bases, with 11 bases left between them.

This chain links TRBV27 with TRBJ2-7; a possible D gene is TRBD2 (5 bases). The germline V gene has CDR1 MNHEY and CDR2 SMNVEV (reference sequence). V was cut by 0 bases and J by 6 bases, with 15 bases left in between. The CDR3 contains 15 residues. The CDR3 protein is CASSLSRELVSEQYF. The CDR3 DNA sequence: TGTGCCAGCAGTTTATCGAGGGAGCTGGTTTCCGAGCAGTACTTC.

This chain links TRBV4-3 with TRBJ2-3; unclear D gene. This CDR3 region has 16 residues. The V gene lost 0 bases and the J gene lost 0 bases, with 10 bases spanning the gap. Looked up from germline, CDR1 is LGHNA and CDR2 is YSLEER. This chain's CDR3 is CASSQDRSGSTDTQYF. CDR3 DNA sequence: TGCGCCAGCAGCCAAGATCGATCGGGCAGCACAGATACGCAGTATTTT.

This rearrangement joins TRBV6-5 to TRBJ1-2; perhaps TRBD1 as D (6 bases). CDR1 and CDR2 (germline): MNHEY, SVGAGI. V was clipped by 6 bases and J by 4 bases, with 15 bases between them. The CDR3 extends over 14 amino acids. The CDR3 here is CASRKQGLSYGYTF. CDR3 DNA sequence: TGTGCCAGCAGAAAACAGGGATTGAGCTATGGCTACACCTTC.

This clone showed up just a few times. The chain carries TRBV30 and TRBJ1-5, with D uncertain. Germline CDR1 is GTSNPN and CDR2 is SVGIG (reference sequence). The CDR3 totals 14 residues. Deletions cut 3 bases from V and 2 bases from J, with 11 bases between. The DNA for the CDR3 is TGTGCCTGGAGGACGGACGGAGGCAATCAGCCCCAGCATTTT. Amino acid sequence: CAWRTDGGNQPQHF.

The chain combines TRBV5-1 with TRBJ2-7, with 9 bases that match TRBD2. The germline V gene encodes CDR1 SGHRS and CDR2 YFSETQ. The CDR3 covers 15 residues. The trim removed 0 bases at V and 5 bases at J, leaving 6 bases unmatched. The CDR3: CASSLASGTRDEQYF. CDR3 nucleotide sequence: TGCGCCAGCAGCTTGGCTAGCGGGACTAGGGACGAGCAGTACTTC.

The chain employs TRBV11-2 and TRBJ2-5, with 7 bases fitting TRBD2. The J segment lost 5 bases and the V segment lost 5 bases, leaving 11 bases of the junction unmatched. This CDR3 contains 15 residues. Germline V gene lookup returns CDR1 SGHAT and CDR2 FQNNGV. The chain's CDR3 is CASSPAGLGSETQYF. In DNA, the CDR3 is TGTGCCAGCAGCCCAGCCGGACTAGGCTCCGAGACCCAGTACTTC. Using reference TRBV11-2 and TRBJ2-5 for the parts outside the CDR3, the full variable domain is EAGVAQSPRYKIIEKRQSVAFWCNPISGHATLYWYQQILGQGPKLLIQFQNNGVVDDSQLPKDRFSAERLKGVDSTLKIQPAKLEDSAVYLCASSPAGLGSETQYFGPGTRLLVL.

In DNA, the CDR3 is TGTGCCAGCAGTATAAGACAGACGAGCTCCTACGAGCAGTACTTC. This encodes CASSIRQTSSYEQYF. The J gene is TRBJ2-7, the V gene TRBV2; TRBD1 is a possible D gene (5 bases). V lost 5 bases, J lost 0 bases, and 14 bases lay in between. CDR1 is SNHLY, CDR2 FYNNEI, per germline. The CDR3 is made up of 15 amino acids.

The chain recombines TRBV5-1 with TRBJ2-5, with TRBD1 matching over 7 bases. Germline V gene lookup returns CDR1 SGHRS and CDR2 YFSETQ. The CDR3 runs to 15 residues. The ends lost 5 bases at V and 4 bases at J; junction bases unmatched: 11. Written as DNA, the CDR3 is TGCGCCAGCAGACTCGAGACAGGGCGCGCAGAGACCCAGTACTTC. Translation: CASRLETGRAETQYF.

For the CDR3, the DNA is TGCGCCAGCAGCTCCGGGGGAGTAGGGGACTATGGCTACACCTTC. Amino acid sequence: CASSSGGVGDYGYTF. The chain carries TRBV5-1 and TRBJ1-2, with D maybe TRBD1 (5 bases). Trimming stripped 3 bases from V and 3 bases from J, with 15 bases between. CDR1 is SGHRS, CDR2 YFSETQ, per germline. CDR3 length: 15 residues.

As for this clone: This sample includes further DNA sequences coding for the same CDR3. The gene calls are TRBV4-3 and TRBJ2-7; tentatively, D is TRBD2 (7 bases). The CDR3 is 15 residues long. In germline, CDR1 is LGHNA, CDR2 YSLEER. Trimming stripped 0 bases from V and 0 bases from J, with 9 bases between. In nucleotides, the CDR3 is TGCGCCAGCAGCCAAGAGAGGGGGGGCTCCTACGAGCAGTACTTC. Amino acid sequence: CASSQERGGSYEQYF.

There are a few counts of this clone. V is TRBV10-2 and J is TRBJ1-4; tentatively, D is TRBD1 (5 bases). Germline CDR1 WSHSY, CDR2 SAAADI. V was shortened by 0 bases and J by 11 bases, with 7 bases between the two germline ends. CDR3 size: 12 residues. The CDR3 nucleotides are TGCGCCAGCAGTGAGTCGACAGTTAAACTGTTTTTT. Residues: CASSESTVKLFF.

This clone showed up just once. Other DNA sequences of this sample code for an identical CDR3. The chain recombines TRBV5-6 with TRBJ2-7; D remains unclear. V was cut by 4 bases and J by 1 base, with 3 bases left in between. The CDR3 sequence is 11 residues long. In germline, CDR1 is SGHDT, CDR2 YYEEEE. CDR3 sequence: CASSVSYEQYF. The CDR3 region has the DNA TGTGCCAGCAGCGTTTCCTACGAGCAGTACTTC.

The chain has TRBV11-2 and TRBJ1-1, with D maybe TRBD1 (5 bases). The CDR3 is made up of 13 amino acids. Per the germline V gene, CDR1 is SGHAT and CDR2 is FQNNGV. V shed 8 bases and J shed 1 base, with 11 bases lying between them. CDR3 DNA: TGTGCCAGCGGGGTAGGGGAGAACACTGAAGCTTTCTTT. Protein product: CASGVGENTEAFF.

The chain uses TRBV7-9 and TRBJ1-2; weak D call: TRBD1 (6 bases). This CDR3 spans 14 amino acids. V was shortened by 5 bases and J by 1 base, with 11 bases between the two germline ends. The germline CDR1 and CDR2 sequences are SEHNR and FQNEAQ (reference sequence). CDR3 DNA sequence: TGTGCCAGCAGCCTGACAGGAATTAACTATGGCTACACCTTC. Translated, it gives CASSLTGINYGYTF.

The rearrangement uses TRBV28 and TRBJ1-2, with TRBD1 matching 7 bases. V lost 6 bases to trimming and J lost 4 bases; unmatched junction nucleotides: 5. This CDR3 has 13 amino acids. Per germline, CDR1 MDHEN and CDR2 SYDVKM. DNA of the CDR3: TGTGCCAGCAGCCAGGGACAGACCTATGGCTACACCTTC. Protein product: CASSQGQTYGYTF.

The genes are TRBV28 and TRBJ2-3; no firm D call. The CDR3 runs to 13 residues. Trimming cost V 6 bases and J 0 bases, with 7 bases left between them. Germline loops: CDR1 MDHEN, CDR2 SYDVKM. The CDR3 spells CASSTDSTDTQYF. In DNA form, the CDR3 reads TGTGCCAGCAGCACAGATAGCACAGATACGCAGTATTTT.

This clone occurred a few times. Other DNA sequences from this sample encode an identical CDR3 as well. The V call is TRBV28, the J call TRBJ2-7; D possibly uses TRBD1 or TRBD2 (5 bases each). The CDR3 sequence is 13 residues long. Between the trimmed V and J ends, which lost 5 bases and 2 bases, there was a span of 10 bases. Per the germline V gene, CDR1 is MDHEN and CDR2 is SYDVKM. CDR3 DNA: TGTGCCAGCAGTCCCGGGGACCCCTACGAGCAGTACTTC. It codes for CASSPGDPYEQYF.

This chain uses TRBV19 with TRBJ2-7; D is uncertain. The CDR3 sequence is 13 residues long. Germline assignment: CDR1 LNHDA and CDR2 SQIVND (reference sequence). The ends were cut back, 7 bases at V and 3 bases at J, with 13 bases in the middle. CDR3 nucleotide sequence: TGTGCCAGTACCCCCCAGGCTGGCTACGAGCAGTACTTC. It is translated as CASTPQAGYEQYF.

This rearrangement joins TRBV10-3 to TRBJ2-3; D possibly uses TRBD1 or TRBD2 (5 bases each). The CDR3 totals 12 residues. Germline V gene data show CDR1 as ENHRY and CDR2 as SYGVKD. Trimming took off 8 bases at V and 3 bases at J, with 9 bases between the two ends. CDR3 sequence reads: CAIGGGTDTQYF. In nucleotides, the CDR3 is TGTGCCATCGGGGGTGGTACAGATACGCAGTATTTT.

Only one count was recorded for this clone. V gene TRBV7-9 combines with J gene TRBJ2-1; 9 bases are shared with TRBD1. The CDR3 is made up of 17 amino acids. Losses at the gene ends were 3 bases for V and 8 bases for J; bases not matched to a gene: 14. Germline V gene lookup returns CDR1 SEHNR and CDR2 FQNEAQ (reference sequence). The CDR3 spells CASSFPTGTGHNDEQFF. The DNA of the CDR3 is TGTGCCAGCAGCTTCCCGACCGGGACAGGGCACAACGATGAGCAGTTCTTC.

This rearrangement joins TRBV10-3 to TRBJ2-1; D could derive from TRBD1 or TRBD2 (6 bases each). Germline V gene data show CDR1 as ENHRY and CDR2 as SYGVKD. The V and J ends lost 0 bases and 8 bases respectively, with 11 bases between them. CDR3 length equals 14 residues. The CDR3 nucleotides are TGTGCCATCAGTGAGTCCGTTGGGGGGCATGAGCAGTTCTTC. This translates into CAISESVGGHEQFF.

Comments on this clone: The sample contains more than one DNA sequence encoding this CDR3. The gene calls are TRBV18 and TRBJ2-3, with D perhaps given as TRBD1 or TRBD2 (5 bases each). This CDR3 comprises 14 residues. From germline, CDR1 is KGHSH and CDR2 LQKENI. V lost 2 bases and J 5 bases, leaving 11 bases between the germline ends. CDR3 in amino acids: CASSPGGVRDTQYF. CDR3 nucleotides: TGTGCCAGCTCACCAGGGGGAGTTAGAGATACGCAGTATTTT. Supplemented by reference TRBV18 and TRBJ2-3, the full variable domain reads NAGVMQNPRHLVRRRGQEARLRCSPMKGHSHVYWYRQLPEEGLKFMVYLQKENIIDESGMPKERFSAEFPKEGPSILRIQQVVRGDSAAYFCASSPGGVRDTQYFGPGTRLTVL.

CDR3 bases: TGTGCTAGTGGTTCAGGGGGGGGGCCATCCGAGCAGTACTTC. This codes for CASGSGGGPSEQYF. V and J are TRBV12-5 and TRBJ2-7; TRBD1 or TRBD2 may be the D gene (7 bases each). CDR1 and CDR2 from the germline V gene are LGHNT and FRNRAP. V was cut by 4 bases and J by 6 bases, with 16 bases left in between. The length of the CDR3 is 14 residues.

The chain is built from TRBV12-5 and TRBJ2-3; D unclear. Germline V CDR1 and CDR2: LGHNT, FRNRAP. Trimming shortened V by 2 bases and J by 6 bases, and 3 bases separated the two germline ends. This CDR3 is 11 amino acids long. CDR3 in DNA: TGTGCTAGTGGTTTGTTCGATACGCAGTATTTT. This sequence encodes CASGLFDTQYF.

The rearrangement joins TRBV7-9 to TRBJ2-7; the D gene could be TRBD1 or TRBD2 (6 bases each). Per the germline V gene, CDR1 is SEHNR and CDR2 is FQNEAQ (reference sequence). The V end lost 4 bases, the J end lost 3 bases, and 19 bases lay between the germline ends. CDR3 length equals 16 residues. DNA for the CDR3: TGTGCCAGCAGCTGGGGGTACCCCGGGGGCATCTACGAGCAGTACTTC. Translated, it gives CASSWGYPGGIYEQYF.

The genes are TRBV29-1 and TRBJ2-1; 9 nucleotides align to TRBD2. Unmatched junction bases numbered 9, after V lost 2 bases and J lost 4 bases. This CDR3 has 16 amino acids. The V gene's germline CDR1 is SQVTM and CDR2 ANQGSEA. CDR3 protein: CSVETVAGVGYNEQFF. The CDR3 DNA follows: TGCAGCGTTGAAACGGTAGCGGGAGTGGGGTACAATGAGCAGTTCTTC.

The genes are TRBV7-2 and TRBJ1-1; TRBD1 might be the D (5 bases). V was cut by 2 bases and J by 4 bases, with 14 bases left in between. Germline CDR1 is SGHTA and CDR2 is FQGNSA. The length of the CDR3 is 15 residues. The CDR3 here is CASSLITGLITEAFF. CDR3 nucleotides: TGTGCCAGCAGCTTAATTACAGGCCTGATCACTGAAGCTTTCTTT.

The chain has TRBV6-1 and TRBJ2-7; D could derive from TRBD1 or TRBD2 (7 bases each). CDR3 length: 14 residues. With 8 bases removed from V and 0 bases from J, the gap between germline ends came to 14 bases. In germline, CDR1 is MNHNS, CDR2 SASEGT. DNA for the CDR3: TGTGCCAGCTGGGAGGGGGCTACCTCCTACGAGCAGTACTTC. This gives the protein CASWEGATSYEQYF.

The V and J genes are TRBV7-2 and TRBJ2-7; D is perhaps TRBD1 (6 bases). V lost 5 bases and J 5 bases, leaving 16 bases between the germline ends. From germline, CDR1 is SGHTA and CDR2 FQGNSA. The CDR3 contains 14 residues. DNA for the CDR3: TGTGCCAGCAGCCCGACAGGTACAATCAACGAGCAGTACTTC. It yields the protein CASSPTGTINEQYF.